The rows below give T cell receptor beta chains drawn from one sample of a study of cytomegalovirus exposure and HLA in healthy donors. TCRdb's table, derived via immunoSEQ multiplex PCR, lists solely in-frame clones and lacks some. The sample holds some 76,000 clones, around 94% seen once. Sequencing used PBMCs. All receptors derive from a woman under 30 in good health and CMV-seropositive. The CDR3 runs from the conserved cysteine through the conserved F or W. The order of the fields is CDR3 DNA, CDR3 protein, J gene, D gene, clone size, V gene, CDR3 length. The D gene is left open where the match is weak. The size of a clone is reported for some rows only, either as once, few or many, or as a class for expanded clones.

TGCAGCGTTCTTGACAAGGTTATCACTGAAGCTTTCTTT | CSVLDKVITEAFF | TRBJ1-1 | NA | NA | TRBV29-1 | 13
TGTGCCAGCAGTGAAAGGCCGGGATTTGGCTACGAGCAGTACTTC | CASSERPGFGYEQYF | TRBJ2-7 | NA | once | TRBV6-1 | 15
TGTGCCAGCAGTGGCGGGACCCTTAGGTACGAGCAGTACTTC | CASSGGTLRYEQYF | TRBJ2-7 | NA | NA | TRBV28 | 14
TGTGCCAGCAGTTTATTGGACAGTCACACTGAAGCTTTCTTT | CASSLLDSHTEAFF | TRBJ1-1 | NA | NA | TRBV28 | 14
TGTGCCAGCACCTCAACAGGGTCCTACAATGAGCAGTTCTTC | CASTSTGSYNEQFF | TRBJ2-1 | NA | NA | TRBV27 | 14
TGCGCCAGCAGCCAAGCAGGGGGCCCCGGGACATCACGACGCAATGAGCAGTTCTTC | CASSQAGGPGTSRRNEQFF | TRBJ2-1 | TRBD1 | NA | TRBV4-1 | 19
TGTGCCAGCAGCTTTACGTTTGCAGGATCCCTCCCTTCCTACTATGGCTACACCTTC | CASSFTFAGSLPSYYGYTF | TRBJ1-2 | NA | NA | TRBV5-4 | 19
TGTGCCAGCTCGGGGGACAGGGTCGACTATGGCTACACCTTC | CASSGDRVDYGYTF | TRBJ1-2 | TRBD1 | few | TRBV2 | 14
TGTGCCAGTCCGGGACAGGGGGGTGGCTACACCTTC | CASPGQGGGYTF | TRBJ1-2 | TRBD1 | once | TRBV6-6 | 12
TGTGCCAGCAGCGTAGTTGGGACTGCGTGGGGGACCCAGTACTTC | CASSVVGTAWGTQYF | TRBJ2-5 | NA | NA | TRBV9 | 15
TGTGCCAGCTCACCCCTCCCGACAGGTGGTAATGAAAAACTGTTTTTT | CASSPLPTGGNEKLFF | TRBJ1-4 | NA | NA | TRBV18 | 16
TGCGCCAGCAGCTTCTCCGGGACTAGCGGTAGCACAGATACGCAGTATTTT | CASSFSGTSGSTDTQYF | TRBJ2-3 | TRBD2 | NA | TRBV5-1 | 17
TGTGCCAGCAGCCCTCTTGGGCGGACTAGCACAGATACGCAGTATTTT | CASSPLGRTSTDTQYF | TRBJ2-3 | NA | NA | TRBV7-9 | 16
TGTGCCAGCAGTGGACAGGCGACCGGGGAGCTGTTTTTT | CASSGQATGELFF | TRBJ2-2 | NA | NA | TRBV6-1 | 13
TGTGCCATCAGTGAGTTTGATTGGACAGCACAATACTCTCTGGTCGCCAACGTCCTGACTTTC | CAISEFDWTAQYSLVANVLTF | TRBJ2-6 | NA | NA | TRBV10-3 | 21
TGTGCCAGCAGCTTAGTCGCGGGGGGGAGCGATACGCAGTATTTT | CASSLVAGGSDTQYF | TRBJ2-3 | TRBD2 | NA | TRBV11-3 | 15
TGTGCCAGCAGAACACAGGGGTTCCCTGAAGCTTTCTTT | CASRTQGFPEAFF | TRBJ1-1 | TRBD1 | once | TRBV28 | 13
TGTGCCAGCAGCGCTACGCTCCACCGGTACTTC | CASSATLHRYF | TRBJ2-7 | NA | NA | TRBV6-6 | 11
TGTGCCAGCAGCTTAGAACTAGCGGGAGTCAATGAGCAGTTCTTC | CASSLELAGVNEQFF | TRBJ2-1 | TRBD2 | NA | TRBV11-2 | 15
TGCGCCAGCAGCCAAGTTTTTGGCTCATCCTACGAGCAGTACTTC | CASSQVFGSSYEQYF | TRBJ2-7 | NA | NA | TRBV4-3 | 15
TGTGCCAGCAGCCAAGATCTAAGAGGCACAGATACGCAGTATTTT | CASSQDLRGTDTQYF | TRBJ2-3 | NA | once | TRBV4-2 | 15
TGTGCCAGCAGCGTAGGTCCTGTATCGGGGACCTACGAGCAGTACTTC | CASSVGPVSGTYEQYF | TRBJ2-7 | NA | NA | TRBV9 | 16
TGTGCCAGCAGCGTCAGGACACAGATGAACACTGAAGCTTTCTTT | CASSVRTQMNTEAFF | TRBJ1-1 | NA | NA | TRBV9 | 15
TGTGCCAGCAGGGGAGCGGGCCCGAACACCGGGGAGCTGTTTTTT | CASRGAGPNTGELFF | TRBJ2-2 | NA | NA | TRBV2 | 15
TGCGCCAGCAGCCAAGGACCTAATCGGGGCTCCTACGAGCAGTACTTC | CASSQGPNRGSYEQYF | TRBJ2-7 | NA | once | TRBV4-1 | 16
TGTGCCAGCAGCGCAGCAGCGGGGACCGGGGAGCTGTTTTTT | CASSAAAGTGELFF | TRBJ2-2 | TRBD2 | NA | TRBV7-2 | 14
TGTGCCAGCAGCCCCGCTAGCGGCTACGAGCAGTACTTC | CASSPASGYEQYF | TRBJ2-7 | TRBD2 | NA | TRBV14 | 13
TGTGCCAGCAACCCGACTAGCGGGGGGGCCGGGGAGCTGTTTTTT | CASNPTSGGAGELFF | TRBJ2-2 | TRBD2 | NA | TRBV2 | 15
TGTGCCAGTACCGGGGTCAGCACAGATACGCAGTATTTT | CASTGVSTDTQYF | TRBJ2-3 | NA | NA | TRBV19 | 13
TGTGCCTGGAGTGTACCGGGGACTTTTTACGAGCAGTACTTC | CAWSVPGTFYEQYF | TRBJ2-7 | NA | NA | TRBV30 | 14
TGTGCCAGCAGCCGCGCGGGGGGGCGATCGCACTACGAGCAGTACTTC | CASSRAGGRSHYEQYF | TRBJ2-7 | TRBD2 | NA | TRBV5-4 | 16
TGCAGCGTTGGGCCGGAGACCCAGTACTTC | CSVGPETQYF | TRBJ2-5 | NA | many | TRBV29-1 | 10
TGTGCCAGCAGTTATCCCGGGACTAGTACTGAGCAGTTCTTC | CASSYPGTSTEQFF | TRBJ2-1 | TRBD2 | NA | TRBV6-5 | 14
TGTGCCAGCTCACCGACGGGACAGGGCGGGGAGACCCAGTACTTC | CASSPTGQGGETQYF | TRBJ2-5 | TRBD1 | NA | TRBV18 | 15
TGTGCCAGCAGCCCGCTCGAGACTAACTATGGCTACACCTTC | CASSPLETNYGYTF | TRBJ1-2 | NA | NA | TRBV7-8 | 14
TGCGCCAGCAGCCAGGACACGTTAAGCTCCTACAATGAGCAGTTCTTC | CASSQDTLSSYNEQFF | TRBJ2-1 | NA | once | TRBV5-1 | 16
TGTGCCAGCAGCTTAGCGGGACTCTCCTACAATGAGCAGTTCTTC | CASSLAGLSYNEQFF | TRBJ2-1 | NA | NA | TRBV7-2 | 15
TGCGCCAGCAGCTTGGATGACAGCGTTATTCGTGGGACCCAGTACTTC | CASSLDDSVIRGTQYF | TRBJ2-5 | NA | NA | TRBV5-1 | 16
TGTGCCAGCAGTTTCGGTCGGGACAGGGCGGCCGGGGAGCTGTTTTTT | CASSFGRDRAAGELFF | TRBJ2-2 | TRBD1 | NA | TRBV27 | 16
TGTGCCAGCAGCGCCACGGGACACAGGGGGACTGAAGCTTTCTTT | CASSATGHRGTEAFF | TRBJ1-1 | TRBD1 | NA | TRBV9 | 15
TGTGCCAGCAGCTTAAGGGGGGACAGGGATCGGGTTTTTAACACTGAAGCTTTCTTT | CASSLRGDRDRVFNTEAFF | TRBJ1-1 | TRBD1 | NA | TRBV7-3 | 19
TGTGCCACACAGGGGGCTGGAAACACCATATATTTT | CATQGAGNTIYF | TRBJ1-3 | TRBD1 | NA | TRBV6-1 | 12
TGCGCCAGCAGCGTGGGTCAGTCTGGCGAGCAGTACTTC | CASSVGQSGEQYF | TRBJ2-7 | NA | NA | TRBV5-1 | 13